Each of the 25 T cell receptor beta chains below was sequenced from the same sample in a study of blood T cell repertoires in COVID-19. Clones were sequenced by immunoSEQ multiplex PCR, and TCRdb holds only the in-frame ones, with some missing. The sample lists approximately 97,000 clones, more than 85% occurring once. Sequencing was done on a sample of peripheral blood. The source of these receptors is a man younger than 35 with acute or convalescent COVID-19.

The chain is built from TRBV6-5 and TRBJ1-3; D is undetermined. CDR3 length: 16 residues. Trimming stripped 2 bases from V and 0 bases from J, with 11 bases between. CDR1 is MNHEY and CDR2 is SVGAGI in the germline V gene. As DNA, the CDR3 is TGTGCCAGCAGTTACAGTCAGGCCCCCTCTGGAAACACCATATATTTT. Amino acid sequence: CASSYSQAPSGNTIYF.

The gene calls are TRBV5-1 and TRBJ2-1; the D gene is possibly TRBD1 (6 bases). V lost 1 base and J 6 bases, leaving 17 bases between the germline ends. CDR1 SGHRS and CDR2 YFSETQ come from the germline V gene. CDR3 length: 16 amino acids. The CDR3 sequence: CASSLQGPSWGNEQFF. CDR3 nucleotide sequence: TGCGCCAGCAGCTTGCAGGGGCCAAGCTGGGGCAATGAGCAGTTCTTC.

This rearrangement joins TRBV7-9 to TRBJ1-1, with TRBD1 as a possible D gene (5 bases). Germline CDR1 SEHNR, CDR2 FQNEAQ (reference sequence). V dropped 0 bases and J dropped 6 bases, with 11 bases sitting between them. This CDR3 has 14 residues. The CDR3 nucleotides read TGTGCCAGCAGCTTAGCCGGGGGATGGGCTGAAGCTTTCTTT. This encodes CASSLAGGWAEAFF.

V is TRBV18 and J is TRBJ1-1; TRBD1 might be the D (6 bases). V lost 5 bases and J 1 base, leaving 14 bases between the germline ends. The germline V gene has CDR1 KGHSH and CDR2 LQKENI. CDR3 size: 15 residues. CDR3 sequence reads: CASSAADSWNTEAFF. In DNA, the CDR3 is TGTGCCAGCTCAGCCGCGGACAGCTGGAACACTGAAGCTTTCTTT.

This chain connects TRBV6-4 to TRBJ2-2, with TRBD1 as a possible D gene (6 bases). Between the trimmed V and J ends, which lost 2 bases and 7 bases, there was a span of 8 bases. The CDR3 consists of 13 residues. From germline, CDR1 is MRHNA and CDR2 SNTAGT. For the CDR3, the DNA is TGTGCCAGCAGTGACCAACAGGGCGGGGAGCTGTTTTTT. Protein sequence: CASSDQQGGELFF.

This rearrangement joins TRBV20-1 to TRBJ1-2; 8 bases are a match to TRBD1. Per germline, CDR1 DFQATT and CDR2 SNEGSKA (reference sequence). V dropped 3 bases and J dropped 4; count of bases not matched to a gene: 4. There are 13 residues in the CDR3. CDR3 coding DNA: TGCAGTGCTAGTACAGGGGGATTCTATGGCTACACCTTC. Translating it yields CSASTGGFYGYTF.

The CDR3 protein is CASSMGGSGNTIYF. For the CDR3, the DNA is TGTGCCAGTAGTATGGGAGGTTCTGGAAACACCATATATTTT. The chain combines TRBV19 with TRBJ1-3, with D unclear. There are 14 residues in the CDR3. With 3 bases removed from V and 1 base from J, the gap between germline ends came to 7 bases. Per the germline V gene, CDR1 is LNHDA and CDR2 is SQIVND (reference sequence).

In this sample, this clone turned up once. This chain links TRBV7-2 with TRBJ2-4; TRBD1 agrees at 9 bases. This CDR3 is 20 amino acids long. The trim removed 0 bases at V and 0 bases at J, leaving 12 bases unmatched. The V gene's germline CDR1 is SGHTA and CDR2 FQGNSA. This CDR3 reads CASSLAWGTGRGKAKNIQYF. CDR3 nucleotide sequence: TGTGCCAGCAGCTTAGCCTGGGGGACAGGGAGGGGGAAAGCCAAAAACATTCAGTACTTC.

The V and J genes are TRBV15 and TRBJ1-2; perhaps TRBD1 as D (5 bases). The ends were cut back, 0 bases at V and 7 bases at J, with 21 bases in the middle. The germline V gene has CDR1 LNHNV and CDR2 YYDKDF (reference sequence). The CDR3 runs to 17 residues. DNA for the CDR3: TGTGCCACCAGCAGAGATTTGCAGGGTGGATTGATTGGTGGCTACACCTTC. The encoded protein is CATSRDLQGGLIGGYTF. Supplemented by reference TRBV15 and TRBJ1-2, the full variable domain reads DAMVIQNPRYQVTQFGKPVTLSCSQTLNHNVMYWYQQKSSQAPKLLFHYYDKDFNNEADTPDNFQSRRPNTSFCFLDIRSPGLGDTAMYLCATSRDLQGGLIGGYTFGSGTRLTVV.

The chain couples TRBV21-1 to TRBJ2-5; TRBD1 is the table's D call and was not checked against the DNA. TRBV21-1 is listed as a pseudogene. The CDR3 has 11 residues. CDR3 DNA: TGTGCCAGCAGCAGCAGGGAGACCCAGTACTTC. Translating gives CASSSRETQYF.

The V and J genes are TRBV6-1 and TRBJ1-2, with 10 bases that match TRBD1. This CDR3 comprises 13 residues. The V and J ends lost 4 bases and 4 bases, in that order; junction bases with no gene match: 0. From germline, CDR1 is MNHNS and CDR2 SASEGT. CDR3 in DNA: TGTGCCAGCAGTGGGGACAGGGGCTATGGCTACACCTTC. As protein: CASSGDRGYGYTF.

This rearrangement joins TRBV6-5 to TRBJ1-6; D perhaps matches TRBD1 (5 bases). V shed 2 bases and J shed 14 bases, with 16 bases lying between them. CDR3 length: 14 residues. Germline V lookup: CDR1 MNHEY, CDR2 SVGAGI. The CDR3 loop reads CASSYTTAGISLHF. CDR3 nucleotides: TGTGCCAGCAGTTACACGACAGCAGGGATATCCCTCCACTTT.

This clone was observed a single time. V usage is TRBV10-3 and J usage is TRBJ2-3; 11 nucleotides match TRBD2. This CDR3 contains 16 residues. Germline V gene sequence: CDR1 ENHRY, CDR2 SYGVKD. V was clipped by 3 bases and J by 1 base; unmatched bases: 3. The CDR3 DNA reads TGTGCCATCAGTGATGCACTAGCGGGGGGCACAGATACGCAGTATTTT. Translated: CAISDALAGGTDTQYF.

The chain has TRBV24-1 and TRBJ2-3; D gene uncertain. Germline V gene data show CDR1 as KGHDR and CDR2 as SFDVKD. The CDR3 is made up of 12 amino acids. V was pared by 9 bases and J by 1 base, with 7 bases between. CDR3 sequence reads: CATGAGTDTQYF. CDR3 DNA sequence: TGTGCCACCGGCGCGGGCACAGATACGCAGTATTTT.

The V call is TRBV6-5, the J call TRBJ1-6; no firm D call. V shed 7 bases and J shed 5 bases, with 15 bases lying between them. This CDR3 region has 15 residues. Germline V gives CDR1 MNHEY, CDR2 SVGAGI. The CDR3 nucleotides are TGTGCCAGCATCTTCGAGGTACGGGATAATTCACCCCTCCACTTT. Translation: CASIFEVRDNSPLHF.

This rearrangement joins TRBV6-6 to TRBJ1-2; 7 bases align to TRBD1. Trimming cost V 7 bases and J 5 bases; bases outside gene matches: 7. Per germline, CDR1 MNHNY and CDR2 SVGAGI (reference sequence). CDR3 length: 13 residues. CDR3 amino acids: CASTRDRAYGYTF. In DNA, the CDR3 is TGTGCCAGCACACGCGACAGGGCTTATGGCTACACCTTC.

The CDR3, as DNA: TGTGCCAGCAGCCAACTAGGGGATCGGGAGGTGCGGGAGGGATGGGATGAGCAGTTCTTC. Translation: CASSQLGDREVREGWDEQFF. V usage is TRBV3-1 (or the pseudogene TRBV3-2) and J usage is TRBJ2-1; 9 bases match TRBD2. The CDR3 runs to 20 residues. J gave up 8 bases and V 2 bases, and 22 bases lay outside the gene matches. Germline-derived CDR1 and CDR2 are LGHDT and YNNKEL (reference sequence).

This clone was seen only a few times. The chain recombines TRBV27 with TRBJ2-7; 10 bases align to TRBD1. CDR1 and CDR2 (germline): MNHEY, SMNVEV (reference sequence). This CDR3 contains 15 residues. V dropped 8 bases and J dropped 4; count of bases not matched to a gene: 11. CDR3 DNA: TGTGCCAGCGGGAGAAAAAGACAGGGGGCTTACGAGCAGTACTTC. It translates to CASGRKRQGAYEQYF.

The chain links TRBV11-3 to TRBJ2-2; D remains ambiguous. CDR1 and CDR2 (germline): SGHNT, YENEEA. The V end was cut by 5 bases, the J end by 0 bases, with 13 bases between. CDR3 length equals 16 residues. Written as DNA, the CDR3 is TGTGCCAGCAGCCCCCCTTTTGCGGCGAACACCGGGGAGCTGTTTTTT. Amino acids: CASSPPFAANTGELFF.

V and J are TRBV18 and TRBJ1-2, with 7 bases lining up with TRBD1. The V segment lost 6 bases and the J segment 9 bases; nucleotides outside the gene matches: 13. CDR3 length: 14 residues. Per the germline V gene, CDR1 is KGHSH and CDR2 is LQKENI. The CDR3 DNA reads TGTGCCAGCTCTCTTGGGACAGACCCTATGCGCTACACCTTC. As protein: CASSLGTDPMRYTF.

This clone turned up a few times. The chain is built from TRBV7-6 and TRBJ2-1; 9 bases are a match to TRBD2. The V gene end was trimmed by 4 bases and the J gene end by 7 bases; junction bases not matched to a gene: 8. CDR1 is SGHVS, CDR2 FNYEAQ, per germline. The length of the CDR3 is 15 residues. This CDR3 is CASSSIAGVGNEQFF. The CDR3 region has the DNA TGTGCCAGCAGCTCGATAGCGGGAGTGGGAAATGAGCAGTTCTTC.

This chain uses TRBV18 with TRBJ1-3; perhaps TRBD1 as D (5 bases). CDR3 size: 16 residues. V was trimmed by 1 base and J by 0 bases, leaving 10 bases between them. Germline lookup yields CDR1 KGHSH and CDR2 LQKENI. CDR3 region: CASSPLLGDSGNTIYF. CDR3 DNA sequence: TGTGCCAGCTCACCACTGTTAGGGGACTCTGGAAACACCATATATTTT.

The sample holds one count of this clone. J is TRBJ2-1 and V is TRBV15; a weak D match, TRBD1 (6 bases). The germline CDR1 and CDR2 sequences are LNHNV and YYDKDF (reference sequence). The CDR3 sequence is 14 residues long. Between the trimmed V and J ends, which lost 0 bases and 12 bases, there was a span of 15 bases. DNA for the CDR3: TGTGCCACCAGCAGAGATCAACTCCCCAGGGGGCAGTTCTTC. It yields the protein CATSRDQLPRGQFF.

J is TRBJ2-5 and V is TRBV5-6, with a weak D call TRBD1 (6 bases). Trimming took off 9 bases at V and 5 bases at J, with 23 bases between the two ends. The CDR3 spans 15 residues. Germline V gene data show CDR1 as SGHDT and CDR2 as YYEEEE. The CDR3, as DNA: TGTGCCACCCGTGAGGGGGTCCGTCTAGAGGAGACCCAGTACTTC. Translating gives CATREGVRLEETQYF.

The CDR3 loop reads CASTKGIDTPSGYTF. CDR3 sequence (DNA): TGCGCCAGCACGAAGGGGATTGACACCCCCTCGGGCTACACCTTC. The gene calls are TRBV5-1 and TRBJ1-2; maybe TRBD1 (5 bases). Germline CDR1 and CDR2: SGHRS and YFSETQ. Deletions cut 6 bases from V and 8 bases from J, with 23 bases between. CDR3 length: 15 residues.